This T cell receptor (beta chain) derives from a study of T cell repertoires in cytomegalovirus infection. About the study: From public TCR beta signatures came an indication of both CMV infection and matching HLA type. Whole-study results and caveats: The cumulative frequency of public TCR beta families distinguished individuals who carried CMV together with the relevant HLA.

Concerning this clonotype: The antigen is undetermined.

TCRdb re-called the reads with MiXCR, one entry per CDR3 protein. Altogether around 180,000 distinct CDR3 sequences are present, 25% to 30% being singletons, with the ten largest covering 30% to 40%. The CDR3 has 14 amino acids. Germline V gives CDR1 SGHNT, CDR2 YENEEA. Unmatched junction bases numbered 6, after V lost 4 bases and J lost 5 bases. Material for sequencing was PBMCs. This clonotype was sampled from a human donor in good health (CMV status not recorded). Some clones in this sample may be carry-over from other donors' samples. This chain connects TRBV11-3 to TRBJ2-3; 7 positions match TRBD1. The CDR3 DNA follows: TGTGCCAGCAGCTCCCCAGGGGGAAGAGATACGCAGTATTTT. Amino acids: CASSSPGGRDTQYF.